Sequencing of this T cell receptor beta chain was carried out in a study of T cells in localized non-small cell lung cancer. Overall study findings and caveats: An association was observed between higher blood T cell density and longer overall survival. In uninvolved adjacent lung, T cell clonality reached its highest value, exceeding tumor. Heterogeneity stays possible, as sequencing covered only one tumor region. Paired adjacent lung recovered a median approximately 57 of the top 100 tumor clones.

This clone was counted only a few times. As yet, its antigen is unknown. The V gene lost 3 bases and the J gene lost 0 bases, with 5 bases spanning the gap. CDR1 is SQVTM, CDR2 ANQGSEA, per germline. The CDR3 covers 12 residues. TCRdb's copy holds only in-frame clones and misses some; the assay was immunoSEQ multiplex PCR. The sample has 30,000 to 40,000 clones, about 90% seen once. This specimen consisted of peripheral blood, obtained before any cancer treatment. This sequence originates from a man aged 40 to 69 with stage I lung adenocarcinoma. The chain has TRBV29-1 and TRBJ1-1; no firm D call. As DNA, the CDR3 is TGCAGCGTTGATCCCATGAACACTGAAGCTTTCTTT. It encodes CSVDPMNTEAFF.